This record covers a single T cell receptor beta chain. The antigen this receptor binds is unknown. This record belongs to a study of cytomegalovirus exposure and HLA in healthy donors (dated by TCRdb to about 2017). Context from the whole study: An earlier analysis of roughly 500 of the donors reported over 250 Gb of sequence data and 90 million to 120 million unique TCR beta sequences obtained from approximately 180 million T cells. The study profiled the T cell repertoires of around 700 subjects by immunosequencing and related them to cytomegalovirus serostatus. Roughly five DR-DQ haplotypes were handled as single units for association and clustering, since linkage in the cohort was strong. The study aimed to test whether cataloging public T cell receptors could reveal signatures of past pathogen exposure. A later analysis re-examined previously published TCR beta repertoires from just over 650 donors and added high-resolution HLA genotyping to investigate patterns of TCR occurrence. Donor age, sex, ethnicity and CMV serostatus were compiled alongside the repertoire data. The study combined high-throughput TCR immunosequencing, statistical association of individual TCRs with disease status, and machine learning to predict cytomegalovirus infection status. Every repertoire in the discovery cohort had been generated on one and the same sequencing platform. Class I and class II HLA loci were covered by the typing at four-digit resolution. Roughly 300 gigabases of sequencing data and 78 million or so unique TCR sequences were included in an early release covering about 700 HLA-typed donors. On average, about 240,000 unique TCR beta nucleotide sequences were sequenced per donor among 350 to 400 genotyped donors of the cohort, with roughly 18% of those sequences being non-productive. An earlier analysis of 587 of the donors applied high-throughput TCR beta sequencing to assess whether each TCR beta V gene segment acted as functional or pseudogenic. In a later genetic analysis, genome-wide SNP genotypes for about 65% of the roughly 700 donors were used, and that subset was treated as a discovery cohort. Of the roughly 400 genotyped donors, around 81% fell in the genetic ancestry cluster associated with self-reported Caucasian donors. A separate validation cohort of roughly 130 different subjects was used in addition to the approximately 670-subject first cohort. Rather than drawing on any new phenotypic data, the later analysis identified candidate immune exposures from TCR beta sequences and the way those sequences occurred across donors. Typing coverage differed by locus: A, B, C, DRB1 and DQB1 were typed in roughly 620-630 donors, DQA1 in about 500, DPA1 in some 570, and DPB1 in roughly 470. Broad study findings and their caveats: In the study, some 160 TCR beta chains were listed as associated with cytomegalovirus. The presence/absence analyses assumed that sequencing depth was roughly uniform across donors, and that assumption may not be true. Compared with the roughly 720-donor mean, donors in an Asian-associated ancestry cluster had fewer N-insertions in productive TCRs, according to a later genetic analysis. A further reported finding was that TCR beta sequences accurately predicted the HLA-A and HLA-B alleles for most subjects in the first cohort. Some IMGT-functional V segments, including TRBV6-2 and TRBV6-3, could not be told apart with the 87-base-pair reads, so those segments were excluded. In an earlier analysis of approximately 600 of the donors, most TCR beta V segments were observed in productive rearrangements about 87% or about 30% of the time, broadly matching IMGT annotations. This cohort had only TCR beta chains sequenced, and the lack of alpha or paired-chain data limited which features could be detected. Compared with equally common non-associated chains, HLA-associated TCR beta chains in a later analysis were more clonally expanded and had lower generation probabilities. A few of the identified cytomegalovirus-associated TCR beta chains were confirmed in vitro to be specific for cytomegalovirus antigens. In a later analysis, the rate of TCR association differed among HLA loci, with DRB1 alleles having the most associated TCRs and HLA-C alleles having the fewest. Most TCR sequences were observed very rarely across donors, whereas some public TCRs were present in many individuals. The sequencing pipeline was judged likely to have produced a cluster of highly shared sequence variants as a technical artifact. Immune exposure information for the cohort was limited to CMV serostatus. According to a later analysis, most CMV-associated TCR beta chains appeared to be HLA-restricted, and the HLA associations seemed to be driven largely by CMV exposure. The classifier was reported to diagnose cytomegalovirus status with high specificity and sensitivity in both the original and validation cohorts. Because HLA typing was missing for some donors at each locus, association tests included only the typed subset. A later analysis reported that several top co-occurrence clusters appeared linked to parvovirus B19, influenza, CMV and Epstein-Barr virus. It was suggested by the authors that the approach could potentially be generalized to other disease states and immunological phenotypes. An association between a missense DCLRE1C variant and V-gene and J-gene trimming of TCR beta chains was found in a later genetic analysis and replicated in an independent cohort. The earlier analysis of approximately 560 of the donors excluded roughly 16 rarely observed V segments, including chromosome 9 orphons, because counts were too low. When HLA alleles, especially DR and DQ, strongly co-occurred, attributing TCR associations to individual alleles was difficult. At a false discovery rate of 0.05, a later analysis linked some 17,000 TCR beta sequences to specific HLA alleles. Linkage disequilibrium might explain the correlated functional status among segregating V segments, but an unknown experimental factor could not be excluded.

V and J are truncated by 4 bases and 3 bases respectively, leaving an intervening sequence of 15 bases. The CDR3 goes from the cysteine to the phenylalanine over 15 residues. Just CDR3 DNA is preserved here, 45 bases in frame from base 1. The germline V gene encodes CDR1 SGHAT and CDR2 FQNNGV. To prepare the library, the immunoSEQ multiplex PCR assay was applied. For the multiplex PCR, a mixture combining 60 forward primers for TCR Vbeta segments and 13 reverse primers for TCR Jbeta segments was used. The CDR3 region of rearranged TCR beta genes was amplified from genomic DNA by a multiplex PCR assay. The amplified TCR beta libraries were sequenced on the Illumina HiSeq System as 87-base-pair reads. As for how the authors treated the data: A later analysis tallied some 79 million unique TCR beta chains across the 650 to 750 repertoires, and about 12 million of those chains were shared by two or more donors. Raw reads were error-corrected and collapsed into unique sequences with a nearest-neighbor algorithm that merged closely related sequences to remove PCR and sequencing errors. V, D and J gene segments were assigned by aligning CDR3 sequences to IMGT reference sequences. For a sequence to be retained, a match of at least six nucleotides was required to both a V gene segment and a J gene segment. Rearrangements were called productive when the CDR3 lacked stop codons and stayed in frame with V and J; all others were non-productive. CDR3 was defined by IMGT convention, running from the second conserved V-encoded cysteine to the conserved J-encoded phenylalanine. The earlier analysis of some 580 of the donors excluded any sequence lacking an unambiguous match to a single V gene segment. In an earlier analysis of approximately 550 of the donors, V segments were called functional above 56.7% productive rearrangements and were called segregating when the between-donor standard deviation exceeded 5%. A statistical classification framework was developed to diagnose cytomegalovirus status using the catalog of TCR beta chain sequences. V and J gene assignment, in a later analysis, came from comparing TCR nucleotide sequences with IMGT/GENE-DB human TR gene sequences. In a later analysis, CDR3 sequences and most-parsimonious VDJ recombination scenarios were assigned using the TCRdist pipeline. In a later analysis, each TCR beta chain was defined by its CDR3 amino acid sequence together with its V-gene family, and reads lacking a unique V-gene family were excluded. As a way to deal with suspected cross-contamination and a sequencing artifact, a later analysis dropped 450 to 600 nucleotide sequences that were highly shared and had low generation probability. In a later analysis, a clonal expansion index was calculated for each public chain from normalized within-repertoire ranks of inferred template counts. In a later analysis, generation probabilities were computed with a VDJ recombination model fitted to out-of-frame rearrangements, and the resulting probabilities were checked against IGoR. In a later analysis, hypergeometric tests were used to score TCR-TCR, TCR-HLA and TCR-CMV co-occurrence, with a repertoire-size bias correction applied to TCR pairs. False discovery rates were estimated in a later analysis by permuting HLA or CMV assignments 20 times. In a later analysis, co-occurring TCRs were grouped using DBSCAN, with TCRdist sequence similarity added in when clustering inside HLA-allele-positive subsets. Co-occurrence clustering excluded repertoires with fewer than 30,000 or more than 120,000 public chains, plus five with anomalous nucleotide sharing. In TCRdb, the immuneACCESS table is reduced to in-frame sequences with V and J assigned. These tables do not hold every clone; where another copy was compared, an unresolved V gene accounts for under half, and the others remain unexplained. V and J calls plus clone size are reproduced from that table; the DNA served to infer D and trimming. The sample's clone listing holds about 130,000 clones. The ten largest clones capture 2.5% to 3% of the sample.

In total, 630 or so healthy bone marrow donors made up the cohort. At the time of sampling, every cohort member was nominally healthy, though immune exposures that went unrecorded were likely present. The donor was CMV seronegative and was included in the group of over 300 seronegative cohort members. A peripheral blood sample was provided by each donor, and peripheral blood mononuclear cells were used for TCR beta sequencing. The Qiagen DNeasy Blood Extraction Kit was used to extract genomic DNA from the blood cell samples. This clonotype was sampled from a man aged 25 to 45 in good health and CMV-seronegative. The rearrangement combines TRBV11-2 with TRBJ1-2, with the identity of the D gene unclear. The sequenced sample was PBMCs. The sequence in DNA is TGTGCCAGCAGCTCTTCTTCCGGGAGCCACTATGGCTACACCTTC. Its product reads: CASSSSSGSHYGYTF.